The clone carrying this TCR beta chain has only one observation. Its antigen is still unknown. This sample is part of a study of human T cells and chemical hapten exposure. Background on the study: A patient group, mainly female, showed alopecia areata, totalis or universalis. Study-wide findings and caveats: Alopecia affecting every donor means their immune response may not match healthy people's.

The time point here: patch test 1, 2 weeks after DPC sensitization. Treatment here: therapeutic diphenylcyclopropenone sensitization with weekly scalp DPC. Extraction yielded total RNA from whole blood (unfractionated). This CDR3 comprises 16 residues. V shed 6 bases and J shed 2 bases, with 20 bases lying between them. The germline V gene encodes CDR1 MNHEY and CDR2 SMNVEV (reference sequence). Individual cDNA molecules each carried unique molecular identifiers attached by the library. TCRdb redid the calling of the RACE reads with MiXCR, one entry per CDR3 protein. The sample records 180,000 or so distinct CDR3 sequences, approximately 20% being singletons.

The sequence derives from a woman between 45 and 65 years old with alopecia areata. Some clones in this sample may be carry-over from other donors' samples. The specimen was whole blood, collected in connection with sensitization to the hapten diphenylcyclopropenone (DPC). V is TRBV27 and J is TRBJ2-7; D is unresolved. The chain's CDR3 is CASRSSRVDPAYEQYF. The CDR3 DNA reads TGTGCCAGCAGATCGAGTAGAGTTGATCCAGCCTACGAGCAGTACTTC.